This T cell receptor beta chain stems from a study of cytomegalovirus exposure and HLA in healthy donors. General study findings and limits: Later analysis associated a missense DCLRE1C variant with TCR beta V- and J-gene trimming.

Note on this clone: Its antigen is undetermined.

PCR was performed using 60 Vbeta and 13 Jbeta primers. The protocol was immunoSEQ multiplex PCR, while the TCRdb copy is restricted to in-frame clones and leaves out a portion. Seen here are 45,000 to 70,000 clones, 65% to 85% observed once, and the top ten hold about 1.6%. The clonotype was recovered from a young man in good health and CMV-seronegative. The source material was PBMCs.

The CDR3 nucleotides are TGTGCCAGCACCTCCAGACAGGGGTTGGTAGAGACCCAGTACTTC. Amino acids: CASTSRQGLVETQYF. V is TRBV28 and J is TRBJ2-5; 8 positions match TRBD1. With V trimmed by 7 bases and J by 4 bases, 11 bases remained unmatched. Germline CDR1 reads MDHEN; CDR2 reads SYDVKM. This CDR3 region has 15 residues.